The next 11 T cell receptor beta chains were all read from a single sample in a study of T cells after yellow fever vaccination. MiXCR was run by TCRdb on the 5' RACE reads, yielding one entry per CDR3 protein. The sample contains around 610,000 distinct CDR3 sequences, roughly 13% of which appear only once. The sample consisted of PBMCs, taken on the day of the yellow fever booster vaccination. These receptor sequences come from a man in his thirties or forties who received the YFV17D yellow fever vaccine.

The V gene is TRBV28, the J gene TRBJ1-5; D is possibly TRBD1 (6 bases). The V end lost 8 bases, the J end lost 3 bases, and 11 bases lay between the germline ends. The CDR3 length is 13 residues. Germline V lookup: CDR1 MDHEN, CDR2 SYDVKM. CDR3: CASFGQNNQPQHF. DNA of the CDR3: TGTGCCAGCTTCGGACAGAACAATCAGCCCCAGCATTTT. The full variable domain, in which reference TRBV28 and TRBJ1-5 provide the parts outside the CDR3, is DVKVTQSSRYLVKRTGEKVFLECVQDMDHENMFWYRQDPGLGLRLIYFSYDVKMKEKGDIPEGYSVSREKKERFSLILESASTNQTSMYLCASFGQNNQPQHFGDGTRLSIL.

This clonotype was observed a handful of times. The chain employs TRBV29-1 and TRBJ2-1, with TRBD2 identical over 12 bases. The CDR3 is 15 amino acids. The V gene end was trimmed by 0 bases and the J gene end by 9 bases; junction bases not matched to a gene: 6. Germline loops: CDR1 SQVTM, CDR2 ANQGSEA. CDR3 region: CSVEDPSGRAGEQFF. CDR3 nucleotides: TGCAGCGTTGAAGATCCTAGCGGGAGGGCCGGTGAGCAGTTCTTC.

This clonotype was seen more than once but under ten times. This chain joins TRBV11-2 and TRBJ2-4; D remains unclear. With 2 bases removed from V and 2 bases from J, the gap between germline ends came to 16 bases. From germline, CDR1 is SGHAT and CDR2 FQNNGV. This CDR3 region has 17 residues. CDR3 sequence reads: CASSLHRGNNPKNIQYF. DNA for the CDR3: TGTGCCAGCAGCTTACATCGCGGAAATAACCCCAAAAACATTCAGTACTTC. Variable domain in full (rest from reference TRBV11-2 and TRBJ2-4): EAGVAQSPRYKIIEKRQSVAFWCNPISGHATLYWYQQILGQGPKLLIQFQNNGVVDDSQLPKDRFSAERLKGVDSTLKIQPAKLEDSAVYLCASSLHRGNNPKNIQYFGAGTRLSVL.

The chain links TRBV7-2 to TRBJ1-2; D gene uncertain. The CDR3 contains 14 residues. V was trimmed by 5 bases and J by 2 bases, leaving 12 bases between them. Germline-derived CDR1 and CDR2 are SGHTA and FQGNSA. The DNA of the CDR3 is TGTGCCAGCAGCGGCCTCGGACGGAACTATGGCTACACCTTC. Amino acids: CASSGLGRNYGYTF.

This sequence joins TRBV15 and TRBJ2-4; 7 bases are shared with TRBD1. The CDR3 covers 14 residues. The V gene end was trimmed by 4 bases and the J gene end by 8 bases; junction bases not matched to a gene: 8. The V gene's germline CDR1 is LNHNV and CDR2 YYDKDF (reference sequence). The CDR3 bases are TGTGCCACCAGCACCCGACAGGGTTGGGACATTCAGTACTTC. Translation: CATSTRQGWDIQYF.

The rearrangement links TRBV9 to TRBJ1-2; TRBD1 matches 7 bases. Trimming took 4 bases from V and 7 from J; bases not matched to a gene: 7. Per germline, CDR1 SGDLS and CDR2 YYNGEE. CDR3 size: 13 residues. The CDR3 nucleotides read TGTGCCAGCAGCACTAGACAGGGATTTGGCTACACCTTC. Translating it yields CASSTRQGFGYTF.

The CDR3 coding sequence is TGTGCCAGCAGCTTAGACCATAGGGGCACTGAGCTGTTTTTT. Translated: CASSLDHRGTELFF. The chain joins TRBV7-2 to TRBJ2-2; D perhaps matches TRBD1 (5 bases). The CDR3 is 14 residues long. Looked up from germline, CDR1 is SGHTA and CDR2 is FQGNSA. Trimming removed 1 base from V and 11 bases from J, with 14 bases in between. Supplemented by reference TRBV7-2 and TRBJ2-2, the full variable domain reads GAGVSQSPSNKVTEKGKDVELRCDPISGHTALYWYRQSLGQGLEFLIYFQGNSAPDKSGLPSDRFSAERTGGSVSTLTIQRTQQEDSAVYLCASSLDHRGTELFFGEGSRLTVL.

This clonotype was found many times. V is TRBV9 and J is TRBJ1-5, with D uncertain. This CDR3 has 14 amino acids. The V gene's germline CDR1 is SGDLS and CDR2 YYNGEE. V was shortened by 4 bases and J by 9 bases, with 17 bases between the two germline ends. Written as DNA, the CDR3 is TGTGCCAGCAGCCGTGACTCTTACTCCCTGCCCCAGCATTTT. Protein sequence: CASSRDSYSLPQHF.

This clonotype was recorded many times. The genes are TRBV20-1 and TRBJ2-1, with TRBD2 identical over 8 bases. CDR1 and CDR2 (germline): DFQATT, SNEGSKA (reference sequence). V lost 4 bases to trimming and J lost 3 bases; unmatched junction nucleotides: 8. This CDR3 has 15 amino acids. CDR3 loop: CSATSSSGLYNEQFF. The CDR3 DNA sequence: TGCAGTGCTACTTCATCTAGCGGGCTCTACAATGAGCAGTTCTTC.

The chain is built from TRBV7-2 and TRBJ2-1; possible D gene TRBD2, 5 bases. Per germline, CDR1 SGHTA and CDR2 FQGNSA. There are 16 residues in the CDR3. The V gene lost 5 bases and the J gene lost 0 bases, with 14 bases spanning the gap. The CDR3 DNA follows: TGTGCCAGCAGCCTAAGAGGGCAGAGCTCCTACAATGAGCAGTTCTTC. Residues: CASSLRGQSSYNEQFF. Full variable domain (remainder filled in from reference TRBV7-2 and TRBJ2-1): GAGVSQSPSNKVTEKGKDVELRCDPISGHTALYWYRQSLGQGLEFLIYFQGNSAPDKSGLPSDRFSAERTGGSVSTLTIQRTQQEDSAVYLCASSLRGQSSYNEQFFGPGTRLTVL.

V usage is TRBV12-3 or TRBV12-4 and J usage is TRBJ1-6; 10 nucleotides agree with TRBD1. This CDR3 spans 15 amino acids. V trimming: 3 bases; J trimming: 9 bases; junction bases outside the gene matches: 5. The CDR3: CASSFSTGGSSPLHF. The CDR3 coding sequence is TGTGCCAGCAGTTTTTCGACAGGGGGCAGTTCACCCCTCCACTTT.